These T cell receptor beta chains were read from a single sample in a study of breast tumors, draining lymph nodes, adjacent tissues. Using its own MiXCR run on the multiplex PCR reads, TCRdb lists one record per CDR3 protein. The sample lists roughly 120,000 distinct CDR3 sequences, 20% occurring once. The specimen sequenced was axillary lymph node tissue. These receptors all come from a female donor with breast cancer. Some clones in this sample may be carry-over from other donors' samples. Both conserved end residues are part of each CDR3. D genes are given only for firm matches. Not every row has a clone size; where given, it reads once, few, many or a size class.

v_gene	j_gene	abundance	d_gene	CDR3nt	CDR3aa
TRBV7-6	TRBJ2-5	many	NA	TGTGCCAGCTCGACGGGGGAGCAAGAGACCCAGTACTTC	CASSTGEQETQYF
TRBV18	TRBJ2-2	NA	TRBD1	TGTGCCAGCTCACCATCGCGGGACAGGGGACTAACCGGGGAGCTGTTTTTT	CASSPSRDRGLTGELFF
TRBV12-3/TRBV12-4	TRBJ1-2	many	NA	TGTGCCAGCAGTTTTGGGAGAAGGGATGGCTACACCTTC	CASSFGRRDGYTF
TRBV6-6	TRBJ2-1	NA	TRBD2	TGTGCCAGCAGATGGACTAGCGTTAATGAGCAGTTCTTC	CASRWTSVNEQFF
TRBV18	TRBJ2-3	NA	NA	TGTGCCAGCTCACCACCATCGAGGGGACTTCGCACAGGTACGCAGTATTTT	CASSPPSRGLRTGTQYF
TRBV29-1	TRBJ2-5	many	TRBD1	TGCAGCGTGCAACAGGGGACGGTAGAGACCCAGTACTTC	CSVQQGTVETQYF
TRBV4-2	TRBJ2-1	many	NA	TGTGCCAGCTCCCACGGGGGTAACAATGAGCAGTTCTTC	CASSHGGNNEQFF
TRBV19	TRBJ2-1	many	NA	TGTGCCAGTAGTATAGGAGAGAATGAGCAGTTCTTC	CASSIGENEQFF
TRBV5-1	TRBJ2-7	many	NA	TGCGCCAGCAGCTTGACAGGGCTGGACGAGCAGTACTTC	CASSLTGLDEQYF
TRBV20-1	TRBJ2-2	many	TRBD2	TGCAGTGCTAGATCTAGCGGGAGTGTGGTCACCGGGGAGCTGTTTTTT	CSARSSGSVVTGELFF
TRBV9	TRBJ2-5	few	NA	TGTGCCAGCAGCGTAGAAGAGGGGAGGACCCAGTACTTC	CASSVEEGRTQYF
TRBV7-9	TRBJ2-7	many	TRBD2	TGTGCCAGCAGCGACGCTCAGCGACTAGCGGGGGGTGGCGAGCAGTACTTC	CASSDAQRLAGGGEQYF
TRBV16	TRBJ2-1	many	NA	TGTGCCAGCAGCCAAAGGTCACCCCTCAATGAGCAGTTCTTC	CASSQRSPLNEQFF
TRBV27	TRBJ2-5	many	NA	TGTGCCAGCAGTAACCGACTAGAATGGACCCAGTACTTC	CASSNRLEWTQYF
TRBV29-1	TRBJ2-7	once	NA	TGCGGCGTTGGTGGCAGTAGATGCGAGCAGTACTTC	CGVGGSRCEQYF
TRBV27	TRBJ2-1	once	TRBD2	TGTGCCAGCAGCTCTTTACTAGCGGGAGTTAGCAATGAGCAGTTCTTC	CASSSLLAGVSNEQFF
TRBV15	TRBJ2-7	many	TRBD1	TGTGCCACCAGCGTCAGACAGGGTCCTTTCGAGCAGTACTTC	CATSVRQGPFEQYF
TRBV7-8	TRBJ2-5	many	NA	TGTGCCAGCAGCAGGCAGGGTGCGGAGACCCAGTACTTC	CASSRQGAETQYF
TRBV5-1	TRBJ1-2	many	NA	TGCGCCAGCAGCTTTCGAGGGACCTCCACAGGTGGCTACACCTTC	CASSFRGTSTGGYTF
TRBV15	TRBJ2-7	many	TRBD1	TGTGCCACCATGGACAGGGGCAGCTCCTACGAGCAGTACTTC	CATMDRGSSYEQYF
TRBV28	TRBJ2-7	few	NA	TGTGCCAGCAGTGTCCCCAGGGCTACCTACGAGCAGTACTTC	CASSVPRATYEQYF
TRBV12-3/TRBV12-4	TRBJ2-7	many	TRBD1	TGTGCCAGCAGACAGGGGTACGAGCAGTACTTC	CASRQGYEQYF
TRBV6-1	TRBJ2-7	few	TRBD2	TGTGCCAGCAGTGACCTGACTAGCGGGGATGAGCAGTACTTC	CASSDLTSGDEQYF
TRBV28	TRBJ1-4	few	NA	TGTGCCACCCTGCCGAGGTTTGCAACTAATGAAAAACTGTTTTTT	CATLPRFATNEKLFF
TRBV25-1	TRBJ1-2	many	NA	TGTGCCAGCAGTGAATACGGGGAAGGGAATGGCTACACCTTC	CASSEYGEGNGYTF
TRBV20-1	TRBJ2-7	many	NA	TGCAGCTGTTCGGCTAGGTCCTACGAGCAGTACTTC	CSCSARSYEQYF
TRBV6-1	TRBJ2-3	many	TRBD2	TGTGCCAGCGGCCCAGGGACTATCACAGATACGCAGTATTTT	CASGPGTITDTQYF
TRBV18	TRBJ1-1	once	NA	TGTGCCAGCTCACCGACCTTGAACACTGAAGCTTTCTTT	CASSPTLNTEAFF
TRBV20-1	TRBJ2-5	many	TRBD2	TGCAGTGCTAGATGGGCTAGCGGGGGTGAGACCCAGTACTTC	CSARWASGGETQYF
TRBV20-1	TRBJ1-2	many	NA	TGCAGTGGGACGGAGTTTGGAGGCTACACCTTC	CSGTEFGGYTF
TRBV20-1	TRBJ2-5	many	NA	TGCAGTGCCGGCGGGACTTCCACAGGAGAGACCCAGTACTTC	CSAGGTSTGETQYF
TRBV7-6	TRBJ2-5	many	NA	TGTGCCAGCAGCCCAGTAGGAGAGACCCAGTACTTC	CASSPVGETQYF
TRBV5-1	TRBJ1-4	many	NA	TGCGCCAGCAGCTCCACCCGGGCAGATGAAAAACTGTTTTTT	CASSSTRADEKLFF
TRBV18	TRBJ2-7	many	TRBD2	TGTGCCAGCTCACCCGAAAGCGGGAGACGCGAGCAGTACTTC	CASSPESGRREQYF
TRBV5-4	TRBJ1-2	many	NA	TGTGCCAGCAGCTTATTATCGAGGGGAATGGATGGCTACACCTTC	CASSLLSRGMDGYTF
TRBV5-6	TRBJ2-5	many	NA	TGTGCCAGCAGCTTCCGGGATTGGGAGACCCAGTACTTC	CASSFRDWETQYF
TRBV2	TRBJ2-7	many	NA	TGTGCCAGCAGTGAAGGGGGACCCCACGAGCAGTACTTC	CASSEGGPHEQYF
TRBV5-1	TRBJ2-3	NA	NA	TGCGCCAGCAGCAGTCAGGGGACGGGTATCGCCACAGATACGCAGTATTTT	CASSSQGTGIATDTQYF
TRBV12-3/TRBV12-4	TRBJ1-2	many	NA	TGTGCCAGCAGTTTCGTGGGCTATGGCTACACCTTC	CASSFVGYGYTF
TRBV5-8	TRBJ2-1	NA	NA	TGTGCCAGCAGCTTGCTAGCGCAGTTCTTC	CASSLLAQFF
TRBV3-1	TRBJ1-2	many	NA	TGTGCCAGCAGCCAGGGGGATAGTGGCTACACCTTC	CASSQGDSGYTF
TRBV6-6	TRBJ1-3	many	TRBD1	TGTGCCAGCACCGACACAGGGGGTACGGGAAGCTCTGGAAACACCATATATTTT	CASTDTGGTGSSGNTIYF
TRBV10-3	TRBJ2-7	many	NA	TGTGCCATCAGTGAGTCTCTTGCTAGCTCCTACGAGCAGTACTTC	CAISESLASSYEQYF
TRBV7-9	TRBJ1-4	NA	TRBD1	TGTGCCAGCAGCTCCGGGACAGTTGATGAAAAACTGTTTTTT	CASSSGTVDEKLFF
TRBV12-3/TRBV12-4	TRBJ2-7	NA	TRBD1	TGCGCCAGCAGCTGGACAGGGTCCAAGCAGTACTTC	CASSWTGSKQYF
TRBV6-6	TRBJ2-5	NA	NA	TGTGCCAGCAGTTCCGCCGACACGGGCGAGACCCAGTACTTC	CASSSADTGETQYF
TRBV6-4	TRBJ1-2	many	NA	TGTGCCAGCAGTGACCCCCTTTTGGGGGGCTACACCTTC	CASSDPLLGGYTF
TRBV5-1	TRBJ2-2	many	NA	TGCGCCAGCAGCTCTGGGACCTTCCGAGATAAGACCGGGGAGCTGTTTTTT	CASSSGTFRDKTGELFF
TRBV9	TRBJ1-1	NA	NA	TGTGCCAGCAGCGTGGGGCCGGGGGATGAAGCTTTCTTT	CASSVGPGDEAFF
TRBV12-3/TRBV12-4	TRBJ2-6	few	NA	TGTGCCAGCAGTTTCTTTCACTCTGGGGCCAACGTCCTGACTTTC	CASSFFHSGANVLTF
TRBV2	TRBJ1-4	many	NA	TGTGCCAGCAGTGAAGAGGGGAGGGGAGGAAAACTGTTTTTT	CASSEEGRGGKLFF
TRBV11-2	TRBJ2-3	many	NA	TGTGCCAGCAGCCCTGGACTTGGCGGCACAGATACGCAGTATTTT	CASSPGLGGTDTQYF
TRBV28	TRBJ1-2	NA	TRBD1	TGTGCCAGCAGGACAGGGGGTGGATTTGTAAGTGGCTACACCTTC	CASRTGGGFVSGYTF
TRBV5-8	TRBJ2-1	NA	TRBD2	TGTGCCAGCAGCCCTAGCGGGAACTACAATGAGCAGTTCTTC	CASSPSGNYNEQFF
TRBV7-9	TRBJ1-2	many	NA	TGTGCCAGCAGCCAGGAGAACTATGGCTACACCTTC	CASSQENYGYTF
TRBV11-1	TRBJ1-2	NA	NA	TGTGCCAGCAGCTTAGACAGATATGGCTACACCTTC	CASSLDRYGYTF
TRBV2	TRBJ1-2	many	NA	TGTGCCAGCAGGGATTCGGGGCGTAGTGATGGCTACACCTTC	CASRDSGRSDGYTF